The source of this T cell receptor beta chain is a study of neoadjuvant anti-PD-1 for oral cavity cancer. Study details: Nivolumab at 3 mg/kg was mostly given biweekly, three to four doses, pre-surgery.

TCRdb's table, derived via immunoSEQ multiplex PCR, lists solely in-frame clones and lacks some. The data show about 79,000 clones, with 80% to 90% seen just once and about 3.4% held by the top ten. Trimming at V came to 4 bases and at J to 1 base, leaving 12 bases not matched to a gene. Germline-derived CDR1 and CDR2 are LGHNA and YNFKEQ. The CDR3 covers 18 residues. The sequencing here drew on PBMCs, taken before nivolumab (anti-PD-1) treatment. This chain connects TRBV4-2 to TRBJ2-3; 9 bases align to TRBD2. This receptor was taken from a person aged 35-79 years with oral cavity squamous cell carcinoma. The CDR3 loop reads CASSLGLARGLGTDTQYF. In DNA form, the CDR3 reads TGTGCCAGCAGCCTCGGACTAGCGCGCGGGTTGGGCACAGATACGCAGTATTTT.